The 21 T cell receptor beta chains below come from one sample, sequenced in a study of OX40 agonist ivuxolimab in advanced cancers. Here immunoSEQ multiplex PCR was the method, and the copy in TCRdb shows in-frame clones only, minus some. The data show approximately 31,000 clones, roughly 87% seen once. The starting material was CD4+ or CD8+ T cells sorted from blood, obtained in a trial of the OX40 agonist ivuxolimab. The origin of the receptors is an adult with an advanced solid tumor such as melanoma, head and neck, liver or kidney cancer.

This clone was seen a few times. The genes are TRBV5-6 and TRBJ2-5; D is perhaps TRBD1 or TRBD2 (5 bases each). Germline CDR1 reads SGHDT; CDR2 reads YYEEEE. Between the trimmed V and J ends, which lost 5 bases and 14 bases, there was a span of 16 bases. This CDR3 is 11 amino acids long. Here the CDR3 reads CASSWNRDEYF. The DNA for the CDR3 is TGTGCCAGCAGTTGGAACCGGGACGAATACTTC.

The V and J genes are TRBV11-2 and TRBJ1-1; D is unresolved. This CDR3 has 15 amino acids. Germline values: CDR1 SGHAT, CDR2 FQNNGV. V lost 3 bases to trimming and J lost 4 bases, with 15 bases between them. CDR3 region: CASSFGVRVGTEAFF. The DNA for the CDR3 is TGTGCCAGCAGCTTCGGGGTCCGAGTTGGCACTGAAGCTTTCTTT. Drawing the rest from reference TRBV11-2 and TRBJ1-1, the complete variable domain is EAGVAQSPRYKIIEKRQSVAFWCNPISGHATLYWYQQILGQGPKLLIQFQNNGVVDDSQLPKDRFSAERLKGVDSTLKIQPAKLEDSAVYLCASSFGVRVGTEAFFGQGTRLTVV.

This clone was seen a handful of times. The chain uses TRBV11-2 and TRBJ1-3, with D possibly matching TRBD1 (5 bases). Trimming cost V 0 bases and J 0 bases, with 15 bases left between them. Looked up from germline, CDR1 is SGHAT and CDR2 is FQNNGV. This CDR3 is built from 18 residues. In nucleotides, the CDR3 is TGTGCCAGCAGCTTAGAGGGCCGAGCAGGGATCTCTGGAAACACCATATATTTT. The encoded protein is CASSLEGRAGISGNTIYF.

The chain recombines TRBV27 with TRBJ2-7; TRBD1 agrees at 10 bases. Germline values: CDR1 MNHEY, CDR2 SMNVEV (reference sequence). The CDR3 consists of 13 residues. The V gene end was trimmed by 10 bases and the J gene end by 3 bases; junction bases not matched to a gene: 6. In DNA form, the CDR3 reads TGTGCCAACACCCGGGACAGGGGCTACGAGCAGTACTTC. Protein sequence: CANTRDRGYEQYF.

The chain has TRBV6-1 and TRBJ1-2, with 7 bases aligning to TRBD1. The CDR3 totals 13 residues. Germline-derived CDR1 and CDR2 are MNHNS and SASEGT. V lost 6 bases and J lost 4; bases outside the gene matches: 5. In DNA, the CDR3 is TGTGCCAGCAGCCGACAGGGTAGCTATGGCTACACCTTC. This gives the protein CASSRQGSYGYTF.

This chain links TRBV2 with TRBJ2-1; D is possibly TRBD2 (5 bases). The V gene lost 4 bases and the J gene lost 0 bases, with 13 bases spanning the gap. This CDR3 has 16 residues. CDR1 is SNHLY and CDR2 is FYNNEI in the germline V gene. The CDR3 DNA reads as TGTGCCAGCAGTGCTTACGCGGGCCGCTCCTACAATGAGCAGTTCTTC. Its protein product is CASSAYAGRSYNEQFF.

V is TRBV4-3 and J is TRBJ1-1; D gene ambiguous. The germline V and J ends were trimmed by 0 bases and 0 bases, with 5 bases remaining between them. Per the germline V gene, CDR1 is LGHNA and CDR2 is YSLEER. The CDR3 contains 14 residues. CDR3 protein: CASSQDYVNTEAFF. The CDR3 DNA reads TGCGCCAGCAGCCAAGATTACGTGAACACTGAAGCTTTCTTT.

This clone was recorded once. The chain is built from TRBV7-9 and TRBJ2-3; D tentatively fits TRBD1 or TRBD2 (5 bases each). The V and J ends lost 1 base and 5 bases respectively, with 25 bases between them. Germline V CDR1 and CDR2: SEHNR, FQNEAQ (reference sequence). This CDR3 comprises 19 residues. The CDR3, as DNA: TGTGCCAGCAGCTTAGTCTATTTATCGTTTCTAATTGGGGGAGATACGCAGTATTTT. Translated: CASSLVYLSFLIGGDTQYF.

The chain couples TRBV5-1 to TRBJ2-5; the D call may be TRBD1 or TRBD2 (5 bases each). In germline, CDR1 is SGHRS, CDR2 YFSETQ. The CDR3 contains 12 residues. The V end lost 4 bases, the J end lost 9 bases, and 13 bases lay between the germline ends. The CDR3 nucleotides are TGCGCCAGCAGCGAGGGGCCCGTCCCCCAGTACTTC. Translation: CASSEGPVPQYF. Variable domain in full (rest from reference TRBV5-1 and TRBJ2-5): KAGVTQTPRYLIKTRGQQVTLSCSPISGHRSVSWYQQTPGQGLQFLFEYFSETQRNKGNFPGRFSGRQFSNSRSEMNVSTLELGDSALYLCASSEGPVPQYFGPGTRLLVL.

The chain couples TRBV9 to TRBJ2-1; 11 bases map to TRBD2. CDR1 and CDR2 (germline): SGDLS, YYNGEE. CDR3 length equals 16 residues. Trimming took 4 bases from V and 9 from J; bases not matched to a gene: 12. This CDR3 is CASSPLAGGLPGEQFF. CDR3 nucleotide sequence: TGTGCCAGCAGCCCCCTAGCGGGGGGCCTCCCGGGTGAGCAGTTCTTC.

The V call is TRBV28, the J call TRBJ2-7; no definite D call. Germline-derived CDR1 and CDR2 are MDHEN and SYDVKM. This CDR3 has 14 amino acids. V was shortened by 2 bases and J by 2 bases, with 10 bases between the two germline ends. The chain's CDR3 is CASSLASITYEQYF. The CDR3 coding sequence is TGTGCCAGCAGTTTAGCGTCGATAACCTACGAGCAGTACTTC.

This chain joins TRBV19 and TRBJ2-7, with a possible D match to TRBD2 (7 bases). Trimming shortened V by 3 bases and J by 2 bases, and 14 bases separated the two germline ends. This CDR3 spans 15 amino acids. Germline assignment: CDR1 LNHDA and CDR2 SQIVND (reference sequence). The CDR3 protein is CASSMGGQHAYEQYF. The CDR3 DNA follows: TGTGCCAGTAGTATGGGGGGGCAACACGCCTACGAGCAGTACTTC.

The V and J genes are TRBV7-3 and TRBJ2-1; 13 positions match TRBD2. The CDR3 covers 20 residues. V lost 4 bases to trimming and J lost 0 bases; unmatched junction nucleotides: 12. Per the germline V gene, CDR1 is SGHTA and CDR2 is FQGTGA. Written as DNA, the CDR3 is TGTGCCAGCAGCTCCGAGGAGGGGACTAGCGGGAAGTACTCCTACAATGAGCAGTTCTTC. Amino acids: CASSSEEGTSGKYSYNEQFF.

The chain carries TRBV7-8 and TRBJ2-7; D tentatively fits TRBD1 or TRBD2 (5 bases each). This CDR3 has 16 amino acids. Looked up from germline, CDR1 is SGHVS and CDR2 is FQNEAQ. Trimming pared 5 bases from V and 7 bases from J, leaving 24 bases between. Here the CDR3 DNA reads TGTGCCAGCAGCACCAAGAGGGGACCATGGGTAGGGGAGCAGTACTTC. It is translated as CASSTKRGPWVGEQYF.

The chain is built from TRBV6-1 and TRBJ1-6, with 7 positions matching TRBD1. The germline V gene has CDR1 MNHNS and CDR2 SASEGT. Losses at the gene ends were 9 bases for V and 7 bases for J; bases not matched to a gene: 6. This CDR3 spans 13 amino acids. This chain's CDR3 is CASMDRTNSPLHF. CDR3 bases: TGTGCCAGTATGGACAGGACAAATTCACCCCTCCACTTT.

The V call is TRBV6-5, the J call TRBJ1-1; 7 bases fit TRBD1. The junction had 4 bases not matched to a gene; V was cut back by 6 bases and J by 0 bases. The germline V gene encodes CDR1 MNHEY and CDR2 SVGAGI. The CDR3 consists of 14 residues. CDR3 region: CASRIQGMNTEAFF. The CDR3, as DNA: TGTGCCAGCAGGATACAGGGGATGAACACTGAAGCTTTCTTT.

For the CDR3, the DNA is TGTGCCAGCAGCGTAGGGGGCAGGGAGAGAGGCACTGAAGCTTTCTTT. Protein product: CASSVGGRERGTEAFF. This rearrangement joins TRBV9 to TRBJ1-1; D perhaps matches TRBD1 (5 bases). This CDR3 is 16 amino acids long. The V gene lost 0 bases and the J gene lost 4 bases, with 16 bases spanning the gap. The germline V gene has CDR1 SGDLS and CDR2 YYNGEE.

The CDR3 loop reads CASSTQGANYGYTF. CDR3 DNA: TGCGCCAGCAGCACACAGGGGGCCAACTATGGCTACACCTTC. This chain connects TRBV5-1 to TRBJ1-2; 9 bases map to TRBD1. There are 14 residues in the CDR3. V was pared by 4 bases and J by 2 bases, with 3 bases of the junction left unmatched. Germline CDR1 and CDR2: SGHRS and YFSETQ.

CDR3 in amino acids: CAWRAPWAEQYF. The CDR3 DNA sequence: TGTGCCTGGAGGGCTCCATGGGCGGAGCAGTACTTC. V usage is TRBV30 and J usage is TRBJ2-7; no definite D call. V lost 3 bases and J 7 bases, leaving 13 bases between the germline ends. The germline gives CDR1 GTSNPN, CDR2 SVGIG (reference sequence). There are 12 residues in the CDR3.

The chain uses TRBV9 and TRBJ2-7, with TRBD2 matching 9 bases. This CDR3 is built from 15 residues. CDR1 and CDR2 (germline): SGDLS, YYNGEE. V lost 2 bases to trimming and J lost 0 bases; unmatched junction nucleotides: 3. CDR3 in DNA: TGTGCCAGCAGCGTTAGCGGGGGAAACTCCTACGAGCAGTACTTC. Protein sequence: CASSVSGGNSYEQYF.

This clone has only one observation. The chain employs TRBV10-3 and TRBJ2-7, with 9 bases lining up with TRBD1. V was pared by 6 bases and J by 2 bases, with 8 bases of the junction left unmatched. The CDR3 totals 15 residues. CDR1 is ENHRY, CDR2 SYGVKD, per germline. CDR3: CAIRGPGQGPYEQYF. As DNA, the CDR3 is TGTGCCATCAGGGGCCCGGGACAGGGACCCTACGAGCAGTACTTC.